This TCR beta chain comes out of a study of T cells after yellow fever vaccination. General study findings and limits: Clonotypes found in both CD4 and CD8 compartments made up a small share.

This clonotype has a count of ten or more. Its antigen remains unknown. TCRdb re-called the 5' RACE reads with MiXCR, one entry per CDR3 protein. The table lists 200,000 to 300,000 distinct CDR3 sequences, about 3.9% of them singletons. Germline V gives CDR1 SGHKS, CDR2 YYEKEE (reference sequence). Trimming removed 4 bases at V and 1 base at J, with 8 bases between. This CDR3 spans 13 amino acids. The sequence was collected from a young man who received the YFV17D yellow fever vaccine. The chain employs TRBV5-5 and TRBJ1-1; the D gene is possibly TRBD1 (5 bases). The source was PBMCs, collected 15 days after the yellow fever booster vaccination. The chain's CDR3 is CASSRGPNTEAFF. The DNA for the CDR3 is TGTGCCAGCAGCCGGGGCCCGAACACTGAAGCTTTCTTT.